Shown below are 7 T cell receptor beta chains from a single sample sequenced in a study of Ad26.COV2.S vaccination and SARS-CoV-2 variants. Sequenced by immunoSEQ multiplex PCR; TCRdb stores in-frame clones only, minus some. The sample has 300,000 to 400,000 clones; around nine tenths are singletons. Treatment denoted: around 19 received Ad26.COV2.S at low or high dose, single or two shots; several received placebo; per-sample allocation not given. Collection of samples fell on day 63 after the first vaccine or placebo injection. The sample in question was peripheral blood, obtained in a trial of Ad26.COV2.S vaccine versus placebo. The receptors originated from a person aged 18 to 65 who received the Ad26.COV2.S COVID-19 vaccine or a placebo.

The chain couples TRBV5-1 to TRBJ1-5; D is undetermined. The germline V and J ends were trimmed by 4 bases and 0 bases, with 5 bases remaining between them. The CDR3 loop spans 13 amino acids. Germline CDR1 reads SGHRS; CDR2 reads YFSETQ. The CDR3 here is CASSGDSNQPQHF. Written as DNA, the CDR3 is TGCGCCAGCAGCGGAGATAGCAATCAGCCCCAGCATTTT.

This chain connects TRBV14 to TRBJ1-2, with D unresolved. Germline CDR1 and CDR2: SGHDN and FVKESK. This CDR3 spans 13 amino acids. V lost 1 base and J lost 8, with 11 bases in between. Here the CDR3 DNA reads TGTGCCAGCAGCCAAGGGGAGGGAAGCGGCTACACCTTC. It is translated as CASSQGEGSGYTF.

The chain is built from TRBV11-2 and TRBJ2-5; D possibly uses TRBD1 or TRBD2 (6 bases each). Germline-derived CDR1 and CDR2 are SGHAT and FQNNGV. The CDR3 covers 17 residues. V lost 1 base to trimming and J lost 1 base, with 16 bases between them. The CDR3 region is CASSLASGGGLQETQYF. CDR3 nucleotide sequence: TGTGCCAGCAGCTTAGCAAGCGGTGGGGGGCTCCAAGAGACCCAGTACTTC.

The chain couples TRBV7-2 to TRBJ2-6; TRBD2 matches at 12 bases. The CDR3 is 19 amino acids. V lost 4 bases, J lost 4 bases, and 11 bases stayed unmatched. Germline CDR1 is SGHTA and CDR2 is FQGNSA. The CDR3 DNA reads TGTGCCAGCAGCTACGTTCTACTAGCGGGGGGTTCCGGGGCCAACGTCCTGACTTTC. Its protein is CASSYVLLAGGSGANVLTF.

The genes are TRBV5-6 and TRBJ2-4; 8 bases are shared with TRBD1. CDR1 is SGHDT, CDR2 YYEEEE, per germline. The junction had 8 bases not matched to a gene; V was cut back by 2 bases and J by 1 base. The CDR3 is 17 residues long. The CDR3 sequence is CASSLMTGVVAKNIQYF. Here the CDR3 DNA reads TGTGCCAGCAGCTTAATGACAGGGGTGGTGGCCAAAAACATTCAGTACTTC.

The V gene is TRBV5-1, the J gene TRBJ2-3; 15 bases align to TRBD2. Germline loops: CDR1 SGHRS, CDR2 YFSETQ. V lost 0 bases and J lost 13; bases outside the gene matches: 18. The CDR3 sequence is 19 residues long. The CDR3 coding sequence is TGCGCCAGCAGCTTGGAAGGGACTAGCGGGGGGAGAAGGCGCAGTATGGAGTATTTT. Encoded protein: CASSLEGTSGGRRRSMEYF.

The gene calls are TRBV6-5 and TRBJ2-1, with D hard to call. This CDR3 has 14 amino acids. Trimming removed 6 bases from V and 7 bases from J, with 16 bases in between. From germline, CDR1 is MNHEY and CDR2 SVGAGI. The CDR3 region has the DNA TGTGCCAGCAGCAAAGGGCTAGTAGGGAATGAGCAGTTCTTC. Its protein is CASSKGLVGNEQFF.